This T cell receptor beta chain was sequenced for a study of prognosis after radiotherapy for stage I lung cancer. This CDR3 comprises 15 residues. Germline V lookup: CDR1 LNHNV, CDR2 YYDKDF (reference sequence). Trimming at V came to 0 bases and at J to 3 bases, leaving 3 bases not matched to a gene. From genomic DNA, TCR beta CDR3 was amplified by two-round multiplex PCR. Amplification during the initial PCR round employed primers specific to each TRBV and TRBJ gene. TCRdb itself ran the multiplex PCR reads through MiXCR, one entry per CDR3 protein. The sample contains about 16,000 distinct CDR3 sequences, around 42% of which appear only once.

The V gene is TRBV15, the J gene TRBJ2-3; 7 bases agree with TRBD2. The sequence derives from a donor aged 50 or older with non-small cell lung cancer. The specimen comprised PBMCs, sampled before or after stereotactic body radiation therapy (not recorded which). The CDR3 is CATSREWGGTDTQYF. The CDR3 region has the DNA TGTGCCACCAGCAGAGAATGGGGGGGGACAGATACGCAGTATTTT. Variable domain in full (rest from reference TRBV15 and TRBJ2-3): DAMVIQNPRYQVTQFGKPVTLSCSQTLNHNVMYWYQQKSSQAPKLLFHYYDKDFNNEADTPDNFQSRRPNTSFCFLDIRSPGLGDTAMYLCATSREWGGTDTQYFGPGTRLTVL.